Listed below are T cell receptor beta chains from one sample, sequenced in a study of cytomegalovirus exposure and HLA in healthy donors. The protocol was immunoSEQ multiplex PCR, while the TCRdb copy is restricted to in-frame clones and leaves out a portion. The sample includes approximately 52,000 clones, 65% to 80% of them seen just once. Material for sequencing was PBMCs. These TCRs come from a man aged 40-50 years in good health and CMV-seropositive. CDR3s include the opening cysteine and the closing phenylalanine or tryptophan. The D gene is left open where the match is weak. The size field is filled for only some rows; it gives once, few, many or a size class.

TRBJ1-5 TRBV6-5 . once TGTGCCAGCAAGCGGGACGGATCGAATCAGCCCCAGCATTTT CASKRDGSNQPQHF
TRBJ2-3 TRBV4-1 TRBD2 . TGCGCCAGCAGCCAAACGGGGGGGTGGACAGATACGCAGTATTTT CASSQTGGWTDTQYF
TRBJ1-3 TRBV6-5 TRBD1 . TGTGCCAGCAGTTCGGGACAGGGGGGAAACACCATATATTTT CASSSGQGGNTIYF
TRBJ1-6 TRBV6-1 . . TGTGCCAGCAGCGAGAGGAGGGGATCACCCCTCCACTTT CASSERRGSPLHF
TRBJ2-1 TRBV5-1 . medium-sized TGCGCCAGCAGCCTAGGGGGGGATGAGCAGTTCTTC CASSLGGDEQFF
TRBJ2-5 TRBV5-1 . . TGCGCCAGCAGTTTTGGGACTCGCCAAGAGACCCAGTACTTC CASSFGTRQETQYF
TRBJ2-3 TRBV19 TRBD2 . TGTGCCAGTAGCCTTCCGGGACTAGCGGGGGGAGGGGGCACAGATACGCAGTATTTT CASSLPGLAGGGGTDTQYF
TRBJ1-5 TRBV6-1 TRBD1 . TGTGCCAGCAGGGGGACAGGCTCCTATCAGCCCCAGCATTTT CASRGTGSYQPQHF
TRBJ1-6 TRBV27 . . TGTGCCAGCAGTTTGTCGGGGGGCAATTCACCCCTCCACTTT CASSLSGGNSPLHF
TRBJ2-7 TRBV7-8 TRBD1 . TGTGCCAGCAGCTTAGGGTCGGGACAGGGCTACTACGAGCAGTACTTC CASSLGSGQGYYEQYF
TRBJ1-6 TRBV25-1 . once TGTGCCAGCAGTGAACCTAGTTCTTATAATTCACCCCTCCACTTT CASSEPSSYNSPLHF
TRBJ2-7 TRBV4-2 TRBD1 . TGTGCCAGCAGCCAACAAACGGGACAGGAGTCCTACGAGCAGTACTTC CASSQQTGQESYEQYF
TRBJ2-7 TRBV9 . . TGTGCCAGCAGCGTAGCGGGGACTGGGGAGCAGTACTTC CASSVAGTGEQYF
TRBJ1-2 TRBV19 . . TGTGCCAGTACCGGGGGGGACACGGGAACTTCCTATGGCTACACCTTC CASTGGDTGTSYGYTF
TRBJ2-2 TRBV7-9 . . TGTGCCAGCAGCGAAAGAGGCCAGGGTATCGCCGGGGAGCTGTTTTTT CASSERGQGIAGELFF